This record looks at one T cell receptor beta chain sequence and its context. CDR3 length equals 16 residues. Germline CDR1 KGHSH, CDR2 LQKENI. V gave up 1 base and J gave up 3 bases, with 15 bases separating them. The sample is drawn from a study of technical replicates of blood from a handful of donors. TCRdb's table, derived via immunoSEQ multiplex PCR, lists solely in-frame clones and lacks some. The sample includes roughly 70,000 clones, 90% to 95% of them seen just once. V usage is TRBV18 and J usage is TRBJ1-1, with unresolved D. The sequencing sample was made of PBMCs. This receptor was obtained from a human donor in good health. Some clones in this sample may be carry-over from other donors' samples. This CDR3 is CASSPQEALRDTEAFF. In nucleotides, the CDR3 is TGTGCCAGCTCACCACAGGAAGCCCTTCGGGACACTGAAGCTTTCTTT.